These 25 T cell receptor beta chains share one sample of origin, sequenced in a study of Graves' ophthalmopathy and Graves' hyperthyroidism (dated 2018 in TCRdb). The run used an Illumina HiSeq 2000. TCR beta CDR3 regions were amplified from RNA transcripts for repertoire sequencing. A first-round RT-PCR used HTBI primers with the Qiagen OneStep RT-PCR kit, followed by a second-round multiplex PCR, size selection and purification. TCRdb applied fastp at Q25 and MiXCR to the public reads, then kept only in-frame beta chains. For every CDR3 protein sequence, its rows merge into one entry that carries the most common genes and DNA. This sample comprises about 340,000 distinct CDR3 sequences, about 17% of them detected only once. The ten largest make up 12% of the sample. The specimen was peripheral blood. These receptors all come from an adult man with Graves' ophthalmopathy.

In this sample, this clonotype turned up many times. The chain recombines TRBV27 with TRBJ2-7, with a weak D call TRBD1 (5 bases). V was pared by 5 bases and J by 1 base, with 12 bases between. The CDR3 is 14 residues long. The germline V gene has CDR1 MNHEY and CDR2 SMNVEV (reference sequence). CDR3 in amino acids: CASSPATASYEQYF. DNA of the CDR3: TGTGCCAGCAGTCCCGCGACAGCTTCCTACGAGCAGTACTTC.

This clonotype came up many times. The chain couples TRBV7-9 to TRBJ1-2, with D hard to call. The V gene's germline CDR1 is SEHNR and CDR2 FQNEAQ (reference sequence). Between the trimmed V and J ends, which lost 0 bases and 6 bases, there was a span of 14 bases. The CDR3 spans 15 residues. The CDR3 nucleotides read TGTGCCAGCAGCTTAGCCCAGGCGGGATTTAATGGCTACACCTTC. Translated: CASSLAQAGFNGYTF.

CDR3 coding DNA: TGTGCCAGCAGTAGGGCAGGGATTGACTATGGCTACACCTTC. It translates to CASSRAGIDYGYTF. The chain recombines TRBV6-1 with TRBJ1-2, with D perhaps matching TRBD1 (5 bases). Trimming pared 5 bases from V and 3 bases from J, leaving 13 bases between. The CDR3 has 14 amino acids. From germline, CDR1 is MNHNS and CDR2 SASEGT.

V gene TRBV7-9 combines with J gene TRBJ2-5, with 7 nucleotides matching TRBD2. CDR3 length: 16 amino acids. V lost 5 bases, J lost 2 bases, and 11 bases stayed unmatched. Germline assignment: CDR1 SEHNR and CDR2 FQNEAQ (reference sequence). The CDR3 region has the DNA TGTGCCAGCAGCACCTGGACTAGTGTCGTACAAGAGACCCAGTACTTC. This codes for CASSTWTSVVQETQYF.

This clonotype was observed many times. The chain carries TRBV12-3 or TRBV12-4 and TRBJ2-7; 12 nucleotides align to TRBD2. The V gene end was trimmed by 4 bases and the J gene end by 4 bases; junction bases not matched to a gene: 11. There are 17 residues in the CDR3. The CDR3 loop reads CASSSYRTSGVEYEQYF. As DNA, the CDR3 is TGTGCCAGCAGTTCTTACCGGACTAGCGGGGTTGAGTACGAGCAGTACTTC.

This clonotype was counted many times. The V call is TRBV4-2, the J call TRBJ1-1; perhaps TRBD1 as D (6 bases). The germline V gene encodes CDR1 LGHNA and CDR2 YNFKEQ. The CDR3 runs 15 residues. Between the trimmed V and J ends, which lost 1 base and 5 bases, there was a span of 14 bases. In nucleotides, the CDR3 is TGTGCCAGCAGCCAAGTCATGGGGGCGCGGACTGAAGCTTTCTTT. It yields the protein CASSQVMGARTEAFF.

The chain has TRBV2 and TRBJ1-1, with unresolved D. The germline CDR1 and CDR2 sequences are SNHLY and FYNNEI. The CDR3 spans 12 residues. V was cut by 6 bases and J by 5 bases, with 10 bases left in between. CDR3 loop: CASREGWTEAFF. CDR3 sequence (DNA): TGTGCCAGCAGGGAGGGCTGGACTGAAGCTTTCTTT. The full variable domain, rest sourced from reference TRBV2 and TRBJ1-1, is EPEVTQTPSHQVTQMGQEVILRCVPISNHLYFYWYRQILGQKVEFLVSFYNNEISEKSEIFDDQFSVERPDGSNFTLKIRSTKLEDSAMYFCASREGWTEAFFGQGTRLTVV.

The table lists this clonotype with many counts. The chain links TRBV28 to TRBJ1-5; 8 bases fit TRBD1. Unmatched junction bases numbered 6, after V lost 6 bases and J lost 2 bases. Germline V gives CDR1 MDHEN, CDR2 SYDVKM. The CDR3 contains 15 residues. CDR3 sequence: CASSYRGYGNQPQHF. CDR3 in DNA: TGTGCCAGCAGCTACAGGGGGTACGGCAATCAGCCCCAGCATTTT.

This clonotype has ten or more counts. The chain uses TRBV11-3 and TRBJ2-7; 11 bases are shared with TRBD2. The length of the CDR3 is 15 residues. The J segment lost 5 bases and the V segment lost 5 bases, leaving 8 bases of the junction unmatched. The germline gives CDR1 SGHNT, CDR2 YENEEA. Here the CDR3 DNA reads TGTGCCAGCAGCATAACTAGCGGGAGTTCCCACGAGCAGTACTTC. Its protein product is CASSITSGSSHEQYF. The full variable domain, in which reference TRBV11-3 and TRBJ2-7 provide the parts outside the CDR3, is EAGVVQSPRYKIIEKKQPVAFWCNPISGHNTLYWYLQNLGQGPELLIRYENEEAVDDSQLPKDRFSAERLKGVDSTLKIQPAELGDSAVYLCASSITSGSSHEQYFGPGTRLTVT.

This clonotype was recorded at least ten times. The chain has TRBV6-1 and TRBJ1-1; D ambiguous. This CDR3 region has 14 residues. Germline V lookup: CDR1 MNHNS, CDR2 SASEGT. V was pared by 5 bases and J by 4 bases, with 14 bases between. CDR3 protein: CASSTNPLGTEAFF. The DNA for the CDR3 is TGTGCCAGCAGTACCAACCCCCTGGGCACTGAAGCTTTCTTT.

This clonotype has at least ten counts. The rearrangement uses TRBV5-1 and TRBJ2-7; 8 nucleotides align to TRBD2. Looked up from germline, CDR1 is SGHRS and CDR2 is YFSETQ. With V trimmed by 3 bases and J by 0 bases, 8 bases remained unmatched. This CDR3 contains 16 residues. The CDR3 loop reads CASSSLILADSYEQYF. The DNA of the CDR3 is TGCGCCAGCAGCTCCCTCATACTAGCGGACTCCTACGAGCAGTACTTC.

The rearrangement uses TRBV5-1 and TRBJ2-5; 12 bases match TRBD1. This CDR3 is 16 amino acids long. The J segment lost 1 base and the V segment lost 1 base, leaving 2 bases of the junction unmatched. CDR1 and CDR2 (germline): SGHRS, YFSETQ. CDR3 coding DNA: TGCGCCAGCAGCTTGTCGGGACAGGGGGCCCAAGAGACCCAGTACTTC. Its translation: CASSLSGQGAQETQYF.

This clonotype was observed at least ten times. The chain carries TRBV7-2 and TRBJ1-1; 8 nucleotides agree with TRBD1. Germline values: CDR1 SGHTA, CDR2 FQGNSA. Trimming took 0 bases from V and 6 from J; bases not matched to a gene: 3. This CDR3 comprises 14 residues. CDR3 nucleotide sequence: TGTGCCAGCAGCTTAGCGACAGGGGTTTCTGAAGCTTTCTTT. This encodes CASSLATGVSEAFF.

The sample holds many counts of this clonotype. The rearrangement links TRBV7-2 to TRBJ1-2; 9 nucleotides match TRBD1. This CDR3 spans 18 amino acids. Trimming cost V 1 base and J 3 bases; bases outside gene matches: 12. Germline CDR1 is SGHTA and CDR2 is FQGNSA. CDR3 sequence reads: CASSLGGIMTGGDYGYTF. CDR3 sequence (DNA): TGTGCCAGCAGCTTAGGGGGGATCATGACAGGGGGTGACTATGGCTACACCTTC.

This clonotype was detected many times. This could be a read error, since a much larger clone is one nucleotide away. The V call is TRBV5-1, the J call TRBJ1-1; 7 bases are a match to TRBD1. In germline, CDR1 is SGHRS, CDR2 YFSETQ. Germline trimming cut 5 bases from V and 7 bases from J; bases unmatched to any gene: 5. The CDR3 is 12 residues long. The CDR3 bases are TGCGCCAGCAGGGACAGGTGTGATGAAGCTTTCTTT. As protein: CASRDRCDEAFF.

This clonotype was observed many times. The rearrangement joins TRBV6-1 to TRBJ2-7; TRBD1 or TRBD2 may be the D gene (6 bases each). The CDR3 consists of 13 residues. Germline assignment: CDR1 MNHNS and CDR2 SASEGT. The V gene lost 6 bases and the J gene lost 5 bases, with 14 bases spanning the gap. This chain's CDR3 is CASSLRGLDEQYF. CDR3 bases: TGTGCCAGCAGCCTCCGGGGGCTAGACGAGCAGTACTTC.

This clonotype was recorded at least ten times. This sequence joins TRBV7-2 and TRBJ2-7; the match to TRBD2 covers 10 bases. V trimming: 3 bases; J trimming: 3 bases; junction bases outside the gene matches: 5. The CDR3 contains 15 residues. The germline CDR1 and CDR2 sequences are SGHTA and FQGNSA. This chain's CDR3 is CASSFVAGGYYEQYF. CDR3 nucleotides: TGTGCCAGCAGCTTTGTAGCGGGGGGATACTACGAGCAGTACTTC. Complete variable domain (other parts from reference TRBV7-2 and TRBJ2-7): GAGVSQSPSNKVTEKGKDVELRCDPISGHTALYWYRQSLGQGLEFLIYFQGNSAPDKSGLPSDRFSAERTGGSVSTLTIQRTQQEDSAVYLCASSFVAGGYYEQYFGPGTRLTVT.

This clonotype has a count of ten or more. This chain uses TRBV6-1 with TRBJ1-2; D unresolved. Trimming pared 2 bases from V and 4 bases from J, leaving 11 bases between. The CDR3 extends over 14 amino acids. The germline V gene encodes CDR1 MNHNS and CDR2 SASEGT. CDR3 sequence reads: CASSENPTAYGYTF. For the CDR3, the DNA is TGTGCCAGCAGTGAAAACCCGACGGCCTATGGCTACACCTTC.

This clonotype was picked up a small number of times. The CDR3 coding sequence is TGTGCCAGCAGCTTTACGGGATTTACTTACGAGCAGTACTTC. It encodes CASSFTGFTYEQYF. The chain has TRBV11-2 and TRBJ2-7; D might be TRBD2 (5 bases). V lost 3 bases and J 4 bases, leaving 13 bases between the germline ends. The CDR3 sequence is 14 residues long. Germline V lookup: CDR1 SGHAT, CDR2 FQNNGV.

This clonotype has at least ten counts. The chain carries TRBV18 and TRBJ1-3; 8 nucleotides align to TRBD1. CDR3 length equals 15 residues. The V segment lost 3 bases and the J segment 0 bases; nucleotides outside the gene matches: 1. Germline V gene sequence: CDR1 KGHSH, CDR2 LQKENI. CDR3 DNA sequence: TGTGCCAGCTCACCGGACAGGGACTCTGGAAACACCATATATTTT. It is translated as CASSPDRDSGNTIYF.

This clonotype was picked up many times. The chain couples TRBV28 to TRBJ1-1; 10 nucleotides line up with TRBD1. Trimming removed 3 bases from V and 5 bases from J; junction bases left unmatched: 6. Germline-derived CDR1 and CDR2 are MDHEN and SYDVKM. The CDR3 has 15 amino acids. The CDR3 DNA sequence: TGTGCCAGCAGTTTTGAGGGACAGGGGAGAACTGAAGCTTTCTTT. It is translated as CASSFEGQGRTEAFF.

This clonotype was recorded at least ten times. The chain joins TRBV7-9 to TRBJ1-1; perhaps TRBD1 as D (6 bases). Germline-derived CDR1 and CDR2 are SEHNR and FQNEAQ (reference sequence). There are 13 residues in the CDR3. V lost 3 bases to trimming and J lost 8 bases, with 13 bases between them. For the CDR3, the DNA is TGTGCCAGCAGCTTCTTGGGGGCCCCCGAAGCTTTCTTT. Protein product: CASSFLGAPEAFF.

This clonotype was picked up many times. The chain joins TRBV15 to TRBJ1-3; perhaps TRBD1 as D (5 bases). The germline V and J ends were trimmed by 0 bases and 2 bases, with 11 bases remaining between them. The CDR3 is 16 residues long. CDR1 and CDR2 from the germline V gene are LNHNV and YYDKDF (reference sequence). The CDR3 spells CATSRDFGAAGNTIYF. CDR3 bases: TGTGCCACCAGCAGAGATTTTGGGGCGGCTGGAAACACCATATATTTT.

Points on this clonotype: A junction boundary mismatches the germline segment, possibly from a read error. V is TRBV6-4 and J is TRBJ2-5, with 9 positions matching TRBD2. Per germline, CDR1 MRHNA and CDR2 SNTAGT. The CDR3 spans 16 residues. The CDR3 bases are TGTGCCAGCAGTTACTCGGGACTAGCCCCTCAAGAGACCCAGTACTTC. This codes for CASSYSGLAPQETQYF.

DNA for the CDR3: TGTGCCAGCAGCCGCCCCGGACATCAAGAATACGAGCAGTACTTC. As protein: CASSRPGHQEYEQYF. The rearrangement links TRBV11-3 to TRBJ2-7; a weak D match, TRBD1 (5 bases). This CDR3 region has 15 residues. Trimming shortened V by 5 bases and J by 4 bases, and 18 bases separated the two germline ends. The V gene's germline CDR1 is SGHNT and CDR2 YENEEA.